Presented here are 21 T cell receptor beta chains from one specimen sequenced in a study of blood T cell repertoires in COVID-19. Clones were sequenced by immunoSEQ multiplex PCR, and TCRdb holds only the in-frame ones, with some missing. The repertoire includes fewer than 250,000 clones, 83% of them detected once, and about 4.8% sits in the top ten. The sequenced sample was PBMCs or T cells enriched from blood (not recorded which). These receptor sequences come from a woman aged 45-60 years who had been exposed to COVID-19.

The chain recombines TRBV29-1 with TRBJ2-1; 10 nucleotides match TRBD2. The V segment lost 4 bases and the J segment 7 bases; nucleotides outside the gene matches: 10. The germline CDR1 and CDR2 sequences are SQVTM and ANQGSEA. The CDR3 is made up of 15 amino acids. The DNA of the CDR3 is TGCAGCGTTGGGCTAGCGGGGGCTGGGTGGAATGAGCAGTTCTTC. It is translated as CSVGLAGAGWNEQFF.

The V and J genes are TRBV7-7 and TRBJ2-3, with TRBD1 as a possible D gene (5 bases). Germline assignment: CDR1 SSHAT and CDR2 FNYEAQ (reference sequence). V dropped 2 bases and J dropped 8 bases, with 14 bases sitting between them. This CDR3 is built from 14 residues. DNA for the CDR3: TGTGCCAGCAGCTTAAACGGCTGGCAGGGTACGCAGTATTTT. Encoded protein: CASSLNGWQGTQYF.

V is TRBV9 and J is TRBJ2-7, with 7 bases lining up with TRBD1. Germline V gene lookup returns CDR1 SGDLS and CDR2 YYNGEE. Unmatched junction bases numbered 9, after V lost 3 bases and J lost 3 bases. The CDR3 has 15 residues. In nucleotides, the CDR3 is TGTGCCAGCAGCGCAAGACAGGGTCTCAACTACGAGCAGTACTTC. Its translation is CASSARQGLNYEQYF. The full variable domain, in which reference TRBV9 and TRBJ2-7 provide the parts outside the CDR3, is DSGVTQTPKHLITATGQRVTLRCSPRSGDLSVYWYQQSLDQGLQFLIQYYNGEERAKGNILERFSAQQFPDLHSELNLSSLELGDSALYFCASSARQGLNYEQYFGPGTRLTVT.

The chain couples TRBV19 to TRBJ1-1; D is uncertain. From germline, CDR1 is LNHDA and CDR2 SQIVND (reference sequence). The CDR3 covers 16 residues. With 7 bases removed from V and 4 bases from J, the gap between germline ends came to 22 bases. As DNA, the CDR3 is TGTGCCAGTACCCTAGAAGTCTCGACGGGTGTCACTGAAGCTTTCTTT. It specifies CASTLEVSTGVTEAFF. The full variable domain, rest sourced from reference TRBV19 and TRBJ1-1, is DGGITQSPKYLFRKEGQNVTLSCEQNLNHDAMYWYRQDPGQGLRLIYYSQIVNDFQKGDIAEGYSVSREKKESFPLTVTSAQKNPTAFYLCASTLEVSTGVTEAFFGQGTRLTVV.

The chain's CDR3 is CASSPGGGEQFF. The DNA for the CDR3 is TGTGCCAGTAGCCCCGGGGGGGGTGAGCAGTTCTTC. This chain uses TRBV19 with TRBJ2-1; 8 bases match TRBD2. The germline gives CDR1 LNHDA, CDR2 SQIVND (reference sequence). Germline trimming cut 6 bases from V and 9 bases from J; bases unmatched to any gene: 4. This CDR3 spans 12 amino acids.

The rearrangement uses TRBV7-2 and TRBJ2-7; a possible D gene is TRBD2 (7 bases). This CDR3 spans 17 amino acids. CDR1 SGHTA and CDR2 FQGNSA come from the germline V gene. V gave up 0 bases and J gave up 2 bases, with 17 bases separating them. The CDR3 protein is CASSLAALGGATYEQYF. Here the CDR3 DNA reads TGTGCCAGCAGCTTAGCGGCCCTGGGGGGGGCCACCTACGAGCAGTACTTC.

The rearrangement joins TRBV3-1 (or the pseudogene TRBV3-2) to TRBJ2-7, with TRBD2 as a possible D gene (7 bases). Between the trimmed V and J ends, which lost 1 base and 5 bases, there was a span of 15 bases. Germline assignment: CDR1 LGHDT and CDR2 YNNKEL (reference sequence). The CDR3 has 15 amino acids. The CDR3 coding sequence is TGTGCCAGCAGCCAAGTCGGGGGGCTACCCCACGAGCAGTACTTC. It encodes CASSQVGGLPHEQYF.

The chain is built from TRBV29-1 and TRBJ2-1, with TRBD1 matching 10 bases. V lost 6 bases, J lost 5 bases, and 7 bases stayed unmatched. Looked up from germline, CDR1 is SQVTM and CDR2 is ANQGSEA. CDR3 length: 14 residues. The CDR3 protein is CSVPRQGANNEQFF. CDR3 nucleotide sequence: TGCAGCGTGCCGAGACAGGGGGCTAACAATGAGCAGTTCTTC.

This chain links TRBV7-2 with TRBJ1-6; D gene uncertain. The germline V gene encodes CDR1 SGHTA and CDR2 FQGNSA. Trimming shortened V by 1 base and J by 7 bases, and 8 bases separated the two germline ends. This CDR3 spans 14 amino acids. DNA of the CDR3: TGTGCCAGCAGCTTAGAGGGAGGGAATTCACCCCTCCACTTT. It codes for CASSLEGGNSPLHF.

V usage is TRBV7-9 and J usage is TRBJ1-4; D gene uncertain. Trimming stripped 5 bases from V and 0 bases from J, with 19 bases between. This CDR3 has 18 residues. CDR1 and CDR2 (germline): SEHNR, FQNEAQ (reference sequence). Written as DNA, the CDR3 is TGTGCCAGCAGCCGATCGGAGCCGGAAGGTGCAACTAATGAAAAACTGTTTTTT. Translating gives CASSRSEPEGATNEKLFF.

V and J are TRBV4-3 and TRBJ1-5, with D unclear. This CDR3 is built from 15 residues. Trimming pared 0 bases from V and 0 bases from J, leaving 6 bases between. Germline V gene sequence: CDR1 LGHNA, CDR2 YSLEER. CDR3 sequence: CASSQDWSSNQPQHF. The CDR3 nucleotides are TGCGCCAGCAGCCAAGATTGGAGTAGCAATCAGCCCCAGCATTTT.

The chain recombines TRBV11-2 with TRBJ1-2; D may be TRBD1 (5 bases). This CDR3 is 13 amino acids long. Germline V gene sequence: CDR1 SGHAT, CDR2 FQNNGV. V was cut by 6 bases and J by 6 bases, with 14 bases left in between. The CDR3 reads CASSNREGHGYTF. CDR3 nucleotide sequence: TGTGCCAGCAGTAACCGGGAGGGACATGGCTACACCTTC.

The chain links TRBV5-1 to TRBJ2-5; perhaps TRBD1 as D (6 bases). Germline V gene sequence: CDR1 SGHRS, CDR2 YFSETQ. The V gene lost 4 bases and the J gene lost 5 bases, with 18 bases spanning the gap. The CDR3 loop spans 15 amino acids. The CDR3: CASSSLVGGRETQYF. The CDR3 DNA follows: TGCGCCAGCAGCAGCCTGGTTGGGGGCCGGGAGACCCAGTACTTC.

The genes are TRBV10-1 and TRBJ1-4; TRBD1 agrees at 11 bases. Germline lookup yields CDR1 WNHNN and CDR2 SYGVQD (reference sequence). The CDR3 covers 14 residues. V lost 5 bases, J lost 7 bases, and 3 bases stayed unmatched. The CDR3: CASSRDRGGEKLFF. Here the CDR3 DNA reads TGCGCCAGCAGTAGGGACAGGGGGGGTGAAAAACTGTTTTTT.

The rearrangement links TRBV5-4 to TRBJ1-1, with 9 bases matching TRBD1. Germline V lookup: CDR1 SGHNT, CDR2 YYREEE (reference sequence). J gave up 2 bases and V 3 bases, and 5 bases lay outside the gene matches. CDR3 length equals 15 residues. The CDR3 sequence is CASSSLGQGNTEAFF. The CDR3 nucleotides are TGTGCCAGCAGCTCCCTGGGACAGGGTAACACTGAAGCTTTCTTT.

This chain connects TRBV19 to TRBJ1-2; 8 bases match TRBD1. The ends lost 5 bases at V and 4 bases at J; junction bases unmatched: 6. Germline V lookup: CDR1 LNHDA, CDR2 SQIVND (reference sequence). The CDR3 loop spans 14 amino acids. The CDR3 loop reads CASSDRGPSYGYTF. DNA for the CDR3: TGTGCCAGTAGTGACAGGGGTCCATCCTATGGCTACACCTTC.

A note on this clone: One junction end disagrees with the germline gene, perhaps due to a read error. CDR3: CASSPDRGSNEQYF. For the CDR3, the DNA is TGTGCCAGCAGCCCGGACAGGGGCTCCAACGAGCAGTACTTC. This chain links TRBV11-2 with TRBJ2-7; 9 bases align to TRBD1. CDR3 length equals 14 residues. The germline gives CDR1 SGHAT, CDR2 FQNNGV.

This chain connects TRBV5-1 to TRBJ1-1; TRBD1 aligns across 7 bases. The CDR3 runs to 15 residues. The ends lost 4 bases at V and 0 bases at J; junction bases unmatched: 6. Germline V lookup: CDR1 SGHRS, CDR2 YFSETQ. In DNA, the CDR3 is TGCGCCAGCAGCCCCACAGGGGCCGTGAACACTGAAGCTTTCTTT. Encoded protein: CASSPTGAVNTEAFF.

The chain links TRBV9 to TRBJ2-3; 9 bases match TRBD2. The V gene's germline CDR1 is SGDLS and CDR2 YYNGEE. V was clipped by 4 bases and J by 2 bases; unmatched bases: 8. The CDR3 runs 16 residues. The CDR3 region has the DNA TGTGCCAGCAGCTTTGCCGGACTAGCGCTCACAGATACGCAGTATTTT. Protein product: CASSFAGLALTDTQYF.

The rearrangement links TRBV5-1 to TRBJ1-1; D gene ambiguous. Looked up from germline, CDR1 is SGHRS and CDR2 is YFSETQ. The V end lost 4 bases, the J end lost 4 bases, and 11 bases lay between the germline ends. This CDR3 is 13 amino acids long. The CDR3 region has the DNA TGCGCCAGCAGCCCGCTTTTGAGCACTGAAGCTTTCTTT. Its protein product is CASSPLLSTEAFF.

V gene TRBV28 combines with J gene TRBJ2-1, with 11 positions matching TRBD2. The CDR3 runs 15 residues. Germline CDR1 reads MDHEN; CDR2 reads SYDVKM. V trimming: 5 bases; J trimming: 7 bases; junction bases outside the gene matches: 7. In nucleotides, the CDR3 is TGTGCCAGCAGTCCTAGCGGGGGGCTTCTGAATGAGCAGTTCTTC. Protein sequence: CASSPSGGLLNEQFF. Variable domain in full (rest from reference TRBV28 and TRBJ2-1): DVKVTQSSRYLVKRTGEKVFLECVQDMDHENMFWYRQDPGLGLRLIYFSYDVKMKEKGDIPEGYSVSREKKERFSLILESASTNQTSMYLCASSPSGGLLNEQFFGPGTRLTVL.